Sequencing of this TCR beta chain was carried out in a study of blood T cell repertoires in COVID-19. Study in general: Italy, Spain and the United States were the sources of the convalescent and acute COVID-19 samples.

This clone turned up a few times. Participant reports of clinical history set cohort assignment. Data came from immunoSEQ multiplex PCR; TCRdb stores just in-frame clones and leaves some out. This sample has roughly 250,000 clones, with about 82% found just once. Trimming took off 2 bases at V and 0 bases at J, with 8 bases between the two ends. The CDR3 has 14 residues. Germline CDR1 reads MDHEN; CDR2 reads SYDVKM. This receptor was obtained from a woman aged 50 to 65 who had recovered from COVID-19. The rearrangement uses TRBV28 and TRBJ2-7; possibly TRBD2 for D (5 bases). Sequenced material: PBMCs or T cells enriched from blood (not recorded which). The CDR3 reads CASSLTGFSYEQYF. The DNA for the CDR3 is TGTGCCAGCAGTTTAACGGGGTTCTCCTACGAGCAGTACTTC.